The 27 T cell receptor beta chains reported below all come from one sample, sequenced in a study of early T cells in non-severe SARS-CoV-2 infection. From the 5' RACE reads, TCRdb called clonotypes with MiXCR, one entry per CDR3 protein. The table has roughly 86,000 distinct CDR3 sequences, approximately 14% seen once. Source material: whole blood. The receptors stem from an adult who was a healthcare worker with PCR-confirmed SARS-CoV-2 infection or an uninfected control (not recorded which).

The V call is TRBV20-1, the J call TRBJ2-3, with no clear D. From germline, CDR1 is DFQATT and CDR2 SNEGSKA (reference sequence). The CDR3 contains 11 residues. V was cut by 4 bases and J by 2 bases, with 4 bases left in between. The CDR3 sequence is CSATPTDTQYF. In DNA, the CDR3 is TGCAGTGCTACACCCACAGATACGCAGTATTTT.

This clonotype was observed a handful of times. This chain connects TRBV5-4 to TRBJ1-1, with D uncertain. CDR1 and CDR2 (germline): SGHNT, YYREEE (reference sequence). Trimming cost V 0 bases and J 0 bases, with 9 bases left between them. The CDR3 extends over 15 amino acids. The CDR3 sequence: CASSLVPHMNTEAFF. For the CDR3, the DNA is TGTGCCAGCAGCTTGGTCCCCCACATGAACACTGAAGCTTTCTTT.

This clonotype was seen a few times. The chain is built from TRBV29-1 and TRBJ2-3; D gene uncertain. This CDR3 spans 12 amino acids. The germline V and J ends were trimmed by 0 bases and 7 bases, with 8 bases remaining between them. From germline, CDR1 is SQVTM and CDR2 ANQGSEA. CDR3 coding DNA: TGCAGCGTTGAAGATAACCGTAATACGCAGTATTTT. This encodes CSVEDNRNTQYF.

The chain couples TRBV12-5 to TRBJ2-3; the D is unclear. V lost 0 bases and J lost 0, with 13 bases in between. CDR1 is LGHNT and CDR2 is FRNRAP in the germline V gene. The CDR3 length is 17 residues. The CDR3 loop reads CASGLVPSKPSTDTQYF. The CDR3 region has the DNA TGTGCTAGTGGTTTGGTACCGAGCAAGCCGAGCACAGATACGCAGTATTTT.

The count of this clonotype is one. This chain connects TRBV6-2 or TRBV6-3 to TRBJ2-7, with D tentatively TRBD1 (5 bases). V lost 2 bases and J 6 bases, leaving 11 bases between the germline ends. This CDR3 region has 13 residues. The germline gives CDR1 MNHEY, CDR2 SVGEGT. This chain's CDR3 is CASSYGRVSEQYV. CDR3 nucleotide sequence: TGTGCCAGCAGTTACGGCAGGGTTTCCGAGCAGTACGTC.

V and J are TRBV20-1 and TRBJ2-3; a possible D gene is TRBD1 (6 bases). Trimming removed 0 bases at V and 2 bases at J, with 12 bases between. Germline lookup yields CDR1 DFQATT and CDR2 SNEGSKA (reference sequence). The CDR3 covers 15 residues. CDR3: CSARDGGLTTDTQYF. The DNA of the CDR3 is TGCAGTGCTAGAGATGGGGGCCTAACCACAGATACGCAGTATTTT.

This rearrangement joins TRBV6-1 to TRBJ2-1; 9 bases map to TRBD2. The germline CDR1 and CDR2 sequences are MNHNS and SASEGT. The junction had 7 bases not matched to a gene; V was cut back by 6 bases and J by 7 bases. This CDR3 is built from 14 residues. The CDR3 is CASRRETSGNEQFF. CDR3 DNA sequence: TGTGCCAGCAGGCGCGAGACTAGCGGAAATGAGCAGTTCTTC.

The genes are TRBV6-2 or TRBV6-3 and TRBJ2-2; TRBD1 aligns across 9 bases. CDR3 length: 16 residues. Trimming removed 4 bases from V and 6 bases from J; junction bases left unmatched: 9. Germline V gene data show CDR1 as MNHEY and CDR2 as SVGEGT. The CDR3 sequence is CASSFPTGTGPGELFF. The CDR3 DNA reads as TGTGCCAGCAGTTTCCCGACCGGGACAGGGCCCGGGGAGCTGTTTTTT.

Many counts were recorded for this clonotype. This chain uses TRBV9 with TRBJ1-2; the D gene is possibly TRBD1 (5 bases). Germline values: CDR1 SGDLS, CDR2 YYNGEE. The CDR3 is made up of 17 amino acids. Trimming cost V 4 bases and J 3 bases, with 22 bases left between them. The CDR3 DNA sequence: TGTGCCAGCAGCCCTCGTCATGGGATCGGGGGAGACTATGGCTACACCTTC. Protein sequence: CASSPRHGIGGDYGYTF.

A single count supports this clonotype. The rearrangement links TRBV7-3 to TRBJ1-1; no clear D. The V gene lost 0 bases and the J gene lost 4 bases, with 12 bases spanning the gap. The CDR3 sequence is 15 residues long. Germline V lookup: CDR1 SGHTA, CDR2 FQGTGA. Here the CDR3 DNA reads TGTGCCAGCAGCTTAACGGGTACGGGGAGCACTGAAGCTTTCTTT. Amino acids: CASSLTGTGSTEAFF.

This clonotype was detected only once. V is TRBV15 and J is TRBJ2-1, with 7 bases lining up with TRBD1. Germline trimming cut 7 bases from V and 2 bases from J; bases unmatched to any gene: 2. The germline V gene has CDR1 LNHNV and CDR2 YYDKDF (reference sequence). This CDR3 region has 13 residues. The CDR3 DNA reads as TGTGCCACCACCCAGGGGGCCTACAATGAGCAGTTCTTC. This codes for CATTQGAYNEQFF.

Only a few counts were recorded for this clonotype. The V gene is TRBV15, the J gene TRBJ2-7, with a weak D call TRBD2 (7 bases). Trimming stripped 6 bases from V and 6 bases from J, with 18 bases between. The CDR3 has 14 residues. The V gene's germline CDR1 is LNHNV and CDR2 YYDKDF (reference sequence). CDR3 loop: CATRGGREGGEQYV. In nucleotides, the CDR3 is TGTGCCACCAGAGGGGGAAGGGAGGGAGGCGAGCAGTACGTC.

This clonotype has a handful of counts. The chain employs TRBV28 and TRBJ2-5; TRBD2 agrees at 12 bases. V was pared by 6 bases and J by 6 bases, with 2 bases of the junction left unmatched. Germline CDR1 MDHEN, CDR2 SYDVKM. This CDR3 contains 13 residues. DNA of the CDR3: TGTGCCAGCAGAACTAGCGGGGGGAAGACCCAGTACTTC. Translation: CASRTSGGKTQYF. The variable domain in full, completed from reference TRBV28 and TRBJ2-5, reads DVKVTQSSRYLVKRTGEKVFLECVQDMDHENMFWYRQDPGLGLRLIYFSYDVKMKEKGDIPEGYSVSREKKERFSLILESASTNQTSMYLCASRTSGGKTQYFGPGTRLLVL.

This clonotype was seen ten or more times. J is TRBJ1-6 and V is TRBV7-9, with TRBD1 as a possible D gene (6 bases). The CDR3 loop spans 15 amino acids. The germline V gene encodes CDR1 SEHNR and CDR2 FQNEAQ (reference sequence). V shed 5 bases and J shed 10 bases, with 18 bases lying between them. The CDR3 region has the DNA TGTGCCAGCAGCCCATGGGGGCAGGGTGGGTCACCCCTCCACTTT. Protein product: CASSPWGQGGSPLHF.

This clonotype was counted many times. The chain is built from TRBV12-3 or TRBV12-4 and TRBJ1-4; 7 positions match TRBD1. V shed 3 bases and J 0 bases; nucleotides not matched to a gene: 1. CDR3 length: 15 amino acids. Written as DNA, the CDR3 is TGTGCCAGCAGTTTCGGACAGGCAACTAATGAAAAACTGTTTTTT. Its translation: CASSFGQATNEKLFF.

This clonotype occurred a few times. The chain has TRBV6-9 and TRBJ1-5; possibly TRBD1 for D (5 bases). V was shortened by 6 bases and J by 7 bases, with 13 bases between the two germline ends. The CDR3 runs to 13 residues. CDR1 MNHGY and CDR2 SVAAGI come from the germline V gene. CDR3 loop: CASSPIGAQPQHF. CDR3 in DNA: TGTGCCAGCAGCCCAATCGGGGCCCAGCCCCAGCATTTT.

The sample holds a few counts of this clonotype. The chain employs TRBV2 and TRBJ2-2; possibly TRBD1 for D (6 bases). Between the trimmed V and J ends, which lost 4 bases and 0 bases, there was a span of 9 bases. Per germline, CDR1 SNHLY and CDR2 FYNNEI. This CDR3 comprises 15 residues. The CDR3 is CASSAGVANTGELFF. Here the CDR3 DNA reads TGTGCCAGCAGTGCAGGGGTCGCGAACACCGGGGAGCTGTTTTTT.

The chain is built from TRBV6-1 and TRBJ1-5; no clear D. Germline V gene lookup returns CDR1 MNHNS and CDR2 SASEGT. Between the trimmed V and J ends, which lost 1 base and 6 bases, there was a span of 13 bases. The CDR3 totals 15 residues. CDR3: CASSEVGVLGQPQHF. Written as DNA, the CDR3 is TGTGCCAGCAGTGAAGTAGGAGTTCTCGGTCAGCCCCAGCATTTT.

This clonotype was observed a handful of times. The rearrangement uses TRBV2 and TRBJ2-7; D is perhaps TRBD2 (6 bases). CDR3 length: 12 residues. Germline CDR1 SNHLY, CDR2 FYNNEI. V was trimmed by 5 bases and J by 2 bases, leaving 7 bases between them. The CDR3 coding sequence is TGTGCCAGCAGTAGCGGGCCCTACGAGCAGTACGTC. It translates to CASSSGPYEQYV.

This clonotype came up many times. Mismatch with germline at one junction end may stem from a read error. The chain joins TRBV2 to TRBJ2-3; no clear D. The V gene's germline CDR1 is SNHLY and CDR2 FYNNEI. The CDR3 consists of 13 residues. The CDR3 loop is CASNEERGNTQYF. Here the CDR3 DNA reads TGTGCCAGCAATGAAGAACGTGGGAATACGCAGTATTTT. The whole variable domain, remainder taken from reference TRBV2 and TRBJ2-3, is EPEVTQTPSHQVTQMGQEVILRCVPISNHLYFYWYRQILGQKVEFLVSFYNNEISEKSEIFDDQFSVERPDGSNFTLKIRSTKLEDSAMYFCASNEERGNTQYFGPGTRLTVL.

This chain uses TRBV5-1 with TRBJ2-5; the D is unclear. The V and J ends lost 7 bases and 0 bases respectively, with 16 bases between them. The CDR3 is 15 residues long. The germline V gene has CDR1 SGHRS and CDR2 YFSETQ. The CDR3 here is CASLITGHHQETQYF. The DNA of the CDR3 is TGCGCCAGCCTTATCACTGGGCACCACCAAGAGACCCAGTACTTC.

The chain joins TRBV3-1 to TRBJ2-5; tentatively, D is TRBD1 (6 bases). V lost 5 bases and J 1 base, leaving 11 bases between the germline ends. CDR1 is LGHDT and CDR2 is YNNKEL in the germline V gene (reference sequence). The CDR3 loop spans 14 amino acids. The CDR3 sequence is CASSARTAQETQYF. The CDR3 nucleotides read TGTGCCAGCAGCGCACGGACAGCCCAAGAGACCCAGTACTTC.

CDR3 bases: TGTGCCAGCAGCTTACCGACAGGGATGACATCGGTAAGATGGACTGAGTCAGATACGCAGTATTTT. Protein: CASSLPTGMTSVRWTESDTQYF. The V call is TRBV11-2, the J call TRBJ2-3; 7 bases align to TRBD1. This CDR3 spans 22 amino acids. V trimming: 2 bases; J trimming: 4 bases; junction bases outside the gene matches: 27. Germline V lookup: CDR1 SGHAT, CDR2 FQNNGV.

There are a few counts of this clonotype. This rearrangement joins TRBV7-8 to TRBJ2-3; either TRBD1 or TRBD2 may supply D (5 bases each). V lost 7 bases and J 0 bases, leaving 14 bases between the germline ends. Germline CDR1 reads SGHVS; CDR2 reads FQNEAQ. The CDR3 is 15 residues long. The CDR3 region has the DNA TGTGCCAGCACCCACCGGGGCCTGAGCACAGATACGCAGTATTTT. Protein product: CASTHRGLSTDTQYF.

This clonotype was seen many times. CDR3 bases: TGTGCCACCAGTGGACGCACAGATACGCAGTATTTT. Translating gives CATSGRTDTQYF. The gene calls are TRBV24-1 and TRBJ2-3; D not certain. Germline loops: CDR1 KGHDR, CDR2 SFDVKD. The CDR3 is 12 amino acids. V was clipped by 5 bases and J by 1 base, with 3 bases between them.

The rearrangement uses TRBV12-3 or TRBV12-4 and TRBJ1-1; no clear D gene. Trimming took off 5 bases at V and 1 base at J, with 2 bases between the two ends. This CDR3 contains 11 residues. The CDR3 region has the DNA TGTGCCAGCAGTCCGAACACTGAAGCTTTCTTT. Its protein product is CASSPNTEAFF.

The V gene is TRBV20-1, the J gene TRBJ1-6; TRBD1 matches 9 bases. This CDR3 contains 15 residues. CDR1 is DFQATT, CDR2 SNEGSKA, per germline (reference sequence). V lost 4 bases and J lost 1; bases outside the gene matches: 2. CDR3 sequence (DNA): TGCAGTGCTAAGACAGGGGGGTCCTATAATTCACCCCTCCACTTT. Encoded protein: CSAKTGGSYNSPLHF.